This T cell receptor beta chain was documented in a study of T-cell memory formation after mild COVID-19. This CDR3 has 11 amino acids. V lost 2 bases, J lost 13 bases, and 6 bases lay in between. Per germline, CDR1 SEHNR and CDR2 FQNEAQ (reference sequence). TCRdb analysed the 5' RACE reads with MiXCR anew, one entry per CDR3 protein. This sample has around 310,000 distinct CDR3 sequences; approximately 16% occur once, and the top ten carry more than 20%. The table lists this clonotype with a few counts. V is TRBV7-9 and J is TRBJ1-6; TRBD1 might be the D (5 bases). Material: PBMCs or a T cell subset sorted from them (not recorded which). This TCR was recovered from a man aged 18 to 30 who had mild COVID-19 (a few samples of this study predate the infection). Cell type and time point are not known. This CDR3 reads CASSLQGPLHF. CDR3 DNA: TGTGCCAGCAGCTTACAGGGCCCCCTCCACTTT.